This T cell receptor beta chain was identified in a study of T cells after yellow fever vaccination. With 4 bases clipped from V and 7 bases from J, the junction kept 11 bases outside the gene matches. This CDR3 comprises 17 residues. Germline-derived CDR1 and CDR2 are SGHNT and YYREEE (reference sequence). In TCRdb, the 5' RACE reads were re-called with MiXCR into one record per CDR3 protein. The data show 25,000 to 30,000 distinct CDR3 sequences, approximately 5% seen once. This clonotype was obtained from a man in his thirties or forties who received the YFV17D yellow fever vaccine. The sample in question was PBMCs, either bulk or a sorted T-cell subset (CD4+, CD8+, memory, or dextramer-sorted; not recorded which), obtained 15 days after the yellow fever booster vaccination. The rearrangement joins TRBV5-4 to TRBJ2-5; TRBD2 matches 15 bases. The DNA of the CDR3 is TGTGCCAGCAGCCCCGGACTAGCGGGAGGGATGGTTGGGACCCAGTACTTC. Protein: CASSPGLAGGMVGTQYF. The full variable domain, its missing parts supplied by reference TRBV5-4 and TRBJ2-5, is ETGVTQSPTHLIKTRGQQVTLRCSSQSGHNTVSWYQQALGQGPQFIFQYYREEENGRGNFPPRFSGLQFPNYSSELNVNALELDDSALYLCASSPGLAGGMVGTQYFGPGTRLLVL.